Here is one T cell receptor beta chain with its context. The source of the sample is a study of OX40 agonist ivuxolimab in advanced cancers. In germline, CDR1 is MNHEY, CDR2 SMNVEV (reference sequence). The J segment lost 4 bases and the V segment lost 6 bases, leaving 7 bases of the junction unmatched. This CDR3 comprises 17 residues. Data came from immunoSEQ multiplex PCR; TCRdb stores just in-frame clones and leaves some out. The sample lists tens of thousands of clones; 85% to 90% were seen once. Sequenced here: CD4+ or CD8+ T cells sorted from blood, sampled in a trial of the OX40 agonist ivuxolimab. This chain connects TRBV27 to TRBJ2-2; TRBD2 aligns across 14 bases. This TCR derives from an adult with an advanced solid tumor such as melanoma, head and neck, liver or kidney cancer. The CDR3 is CASRAGLAGAGTGELFF. The CDR3 DNA reads as TGTGCCAGCAGGGCGGGACTAGCGGGAGCGGGCACCGGGGAGCTGTTTTTT.